A single sample gave rise to the 22 T cell receptor beta chains below, sequenced in a study of T cell repertoires in cytomegalovirus infection. MiXCR, run by TCRdb on the reads, gives a single entry per CDR3 protein. The repertoire holds about 450,000 distinct CDR3 sequences, with roughly 30% as singletons. The sequencing input was PBMCs. The origin of the receptors is a human donor in good health (CMV status not recorded). Some clones in this sample may be carry-over from other donors' samples.

The V gene is TRBV6-5, the J gene TRBJ1-1; unclear D gene. The germline gives CDR1 MNHEY, CDR2 SVGAGI. The CDR3 is made up of 14 amino acids. The V end was cut by 0 bases, the J end by 3 bases, with 8 bases between. CDR3 loop: CASSYSAAYTEAFF. In DNA form, the CDR3 reads TGTGCCAGCAGTTACTCGGCAGCCTACACTGAAGCTTTCTTT.

On this clonotype itself: A much larger clonotype is one base distant, so this may be a read error. V and J are TRBV12-3 or TRBV12-4 and TRBJ1-2, with D perhaps matching TRBD1 (6 bases). V lost 7 bases to trimming and J lost 7 bases, with 16 bases between them. The CDR3 contains 13 residues. In DNA form, the CDR3 reads TGTGCCAGCACCGAACAGGGAGATGGTGGCTACACCTTC. This codes for CASTEQGDGGYTF.

The chain joins TRBV4-2 to TRBJ2-5; the D gene could be TRBD1 or TRBD2 (6 bases each). The germline CDR1 and CDR2 sequences are LGHNA and YNFKEQ. V shed 1 base and J shed 1 base, with 19 bases lying between them. The CDR3 spans 18 residues. In DNA form, the CDR3 reads TGTGCCAGCAGCCAAGCCGCCTTCGGGGGCTTGTCCCAAGAGACCCAGTACTTC. This encodes CASSQAAFGGLSQETQYF.

This clonotype was detected many times. CDR3 protein: CASSYPGGRAFF. CDR3 sequence (DNA): TGTGCCAGCAGTTATCCGGGGGGACGAGCTTTCTTT. The rearrangement links TRBV28 to TRBJ1-1; tentatively, D is TRBD1 (5 bases). Germline CDR1 reads MDHEN; CDR2 reads SYDVKM. The V gene lost 4 bases and the J gene lost 10 bases, with 13 bases spanning the gap. This CDR3 spans 12 amino acids.

V gene TRBV18 combines with J gene TRBJ1-2; a possible D gene is TRBD1 (6 bases). Between the trimmed V and J ends, which lost 2 bases and 8 bases, there was a span of 12 bases. This CDR3 spans 13 amino acids. Germline CDR1 is KGHSH and CDR2 is LQKENI. In nucleotides, the CDR3 is TGTGCCAGCTCACCAAAAGGACAGCGGGGCTACACCTTC. Its translation: CASSPKGQRGYTF.

This clonotype has just a few counts. The V and J genes are TRBV7-2 and TRBJ2-7, with 7 bases aligning to TRBD1. Germline assignment: CDR1 SGHTA and CDR2 FQGNSA. Trimming took 5 bases from V and 5 from J; bases not matched to a gene: 6. The length of the CDR3 is 13 residues. The CDR3 DNA sequence: TGTGCCAGCAGCCGTCGACAGGGTAACGAGCAGTACTTC. This encodes CASSRRQGNEQYF.

This rearrangement joins TRBV5-6 to TRBJ2-7; D not certain. Germline V CDR1 and CDR2: SGHDT, YYEEEE. The length of the CDR3 is 15 residues. V was cut by 1 base and J by 0 bases, with 11 bases left in between. In nucleotides, the CDR3 is TGTGCCAGCAGCTTGAGGACGCCTAGCTCCTACGAGCAGTACTTC. It codes for CASSLRTPSSYEQYF. Variable domain in full (rest from reference TRBV5-6 and TRBJ2-7): DAGVTQSPTHLIKTRGQQVTLRCSPKSGHDTVSWYQQALGQGPQFIFQYYEEEERQRGNFPDRFSGHQFPNYSSELNVNALLLGDSALYLCASSLRTPSSYEQYFGPGTRLTVT.

This clonotype was found many times. J is TRBJ2-2 and V is TRBV7-2; D gene ambiguous. V was cut by 8 bases and J by 3 bases, with 10 bases left in between. The CDR3 spans 13 residues. Germline V gives CDR1 SGHTA, CDR2 FQGNSA. CDR3 in amino acids: CASSLVDTGELFF. The CDR3 region has the DNA TGTGCCAGCTCCCTAGTGGACACCGGGGAGCTGTTTTTT. The variable domain in full, completed from reference TRBV7-2 and TRBJ2-2, reads GAGVSQSPSNKVTEKGKDVELRCDPISGHTALYWYRQSLGQGLEFLIYFQGNSAPDKSGLPSDRFSAERTGGSVSTLTIQRTQQEDSAVYLCASSLVDTGELFFGEGSRLTVL.

In its sample, this clonotype was seen a few times. The chain carries TRBV10-2 and TRBJ2-1, with a tentative D call TRBD2 (6 bases). The CDR3 extends over 11 amino acids. Trimming removed 8 bases at V and 10 bases at J, with 12 bases between. Germline V gene lookup returns CDR1 WSHSY and CDR2 SAAADI. CDR3 sequence: CASLGRGEQFF. The CDR3 region has the DNA TGCGCCAGCCTTGGGCGGGGCGAGCAGTTCTTC.

Worth noting for this clonotype: A much bigger clone sits one base away, suggesting this may be a read error. The final CDR3 position lacks the conserved phenylalanine or tryptophan, pointing to a likely read error. V gene TRBV7-2 combines with J gene TRBJ2-2; D perhaps matches TRBD1 (6 bases). CDR3 size: 14 residues. V lost 4 bases and J lost 5, with 11 bases in between. CDR1 and CDR2 from the germline V gene are SGHTA and FQGNSA. CDR3 sequence (DNA): TGTGCCAGCAGCTCAAACAGGGCAACCGGGGAGCTGTTTTCT. The encoded protein is CASSSNRATGELFS.

This clonotype has ten or more counts. This rearrangement joins TRBV4-3 to TRBJ2-7; TRBD1 agrees at 10 bases. V gave up 6 bases and J gave up 3 bases; unmatched junction bases: 5. Germline-derived CDR1 and CDR2 are LGHNA and YSLEER. The CDR3 loop spans 14 amino acids. CDR3 coding DNA: TGCGCCAGCAGTCCCGGGACAGGGGACTACGAGCAGTACTTC. Translated, it gives CASSPGTGDYEQYF.

V and J are TRBV4-1 and TRBJ2-3; D is uncertain. Between the trimmed V and J ends, which lost 0 bases and 2 bases, there was a span of 9 bases. This CDR3 region has 15 residues. Germline V gene sequence: CDR1 MGHRA, CDR2 YSYEKL. The CDR3, as DNA: TGCGCCAGCAGCCAAGATCTGGATCCCACAGATACGCAGTATTTT. Its translation: CASSQDLDPTDTQYF.

This clonotype was seen ten or more times. V usage is TRBV7-8 and J usage is TRBJ2-5; TRBD1 or TRBD2 may be the D gene (5 bases each). Germline CDR1 and CDR2: SGHVS and FQNEAQ. Trimming removed 5 bases at V and 5 bases at J, with 12 bases between. There are 13 residues in the CDR3. DNA for the CDR3: TGTGCCAGCAGCCCCCGGGACGAGGAGACCCAGTACTTC. Residues: CASSPRDEETQYF.

This clonotype was seen a handful of times. The gene calls are TRBV6-2 or TRBV6-3 and TRBJ1-6; tentatively, D is TRBD1 (6 bases). V gave up 6 bases and J gave up 0 bases, with 15 bases separating them. This CDR3 has 17 residues. Germline CDR1 and CDR2: MNHEY and SVGEGT. CDR3 loop: CASRSGTILSYNSPLHF. The CDR3 DNA is TGTGCCAGCAGATCCGGGACAATACTCTCCTATAATTCACCCCTCCACTTT.

The chain carries TRBV20-1 and TRBJ2-3, with unresolved D. CDR1 DFQATT and CDR2 SNEGSKA come from the germline V gene (reference sequence). The V gene lost 0 bases and the J gene lost 1 base, with 8 bases spanning the gap. The CDR3 totals 14 residues. The CDR3 DNA follows: TGCAGTGCTAGAGATACGTTCCGCACAGATACGCAGTATTTT. Encoded protein: CSARDTFRTDTQYF.

This clonotype was recorded at least ten times. The rearrangement uses TRBV4-2 and TRBJ2-5; tentative D call: TRBD1 (6 bases). CDR3 length equals 13 residues. The V and J ends lost 3 bases and 4 bases respectively, with 9 bases between them. The germline V gene has CDR1 LGHNA and CDR2 YNFKEQ. The CDR3: CASSQGAGETQYF. CDR3 DNA sequence: TGTGCCAGCAGCCAGGGGGCGGGAGAGACCCAGTACTTC.

This chain connects TRBV7-4 to TRBJ1-5; no clear D gene. V lost 5 bases and J 7 bases, leaving 12 bases between the germline ends. The CDR3 length is 13 residues. Germline V CDR1 and CDR2: SGHVT, SQSDAQ. CDR3 DNA sequence: TGTGCCAGCAGCCTCCAGGTCGGCCAGCCCCAGCATTTT. Its translation is CASSLQVGQPQHF.

This clonotype has a handful of counts. This chain uses TRBV7-3 with TRBJ1-1; 8 positions match TRBD1. Trimming took 5 bases from V and 2 from J; bases not matched to a gene: 7. The CDR3 consists of 15 residues. Germline V lookup: CDR1 SGHTA, CDR2 FQGTGA. The CDR3 reads CASSTPDRVNTEAFF. In DNA form, the CDR3 reads TGTGCCAGCAGCACCCCGGACAGGGTTAACACTGAAGCTTTCTTT.

The J gene is TRBJ2-7, the V gene TRBV7-6; D may be TRBD1 or TRBD2 (6 bases each). In germline, CDR1 is SGHVS, CDR2 FNYEAQ. The V and J ends lost 3 bases and 2 bases respectively, with 11 bases between them. This CDR3 contains 14 residues. The CDR3: CASSLYGGTYEQYF. CDR3 bases: TGTGCCAGCAGCTTGTACGGGGGCACCTACGAGCAGTACTTC. Full variable domain (rest looked up from reference TRBV7-6 and TRBJ2-7): GAGVSQSPRYKVTKRGQDVALRCDPISGHVSLYWYRQALGQGPEFLTYFNYEAQQDKSGLPNDRFSAERPEGSISTLTIQRTEQRDSAMYRCASSLYGGTYEQYFGPGTRLTVT.

In the case of this clonotype: One end of the junction is discordant with germline, which a read error may explain. The chain carries TRBV20-1 and TRBJ2-6; D uncertain. This CDR3 has 14 residues. Germline assignment: CDR1 DFQATT and CDR2 SNEGSKA (reference sequence). As DNA, the CDR3 is TGCAGTGCTAGAGATATCTCTGTGGCCAACGTCCTGACTTTC. This gives the protein CSARDISVANVLTF.

To note about this clonotype: A clone one base away is much larger, so this may be a read error. The genes are TRBV7-2 and TRBJ2-7; the match to TRBD1 covers 9 bases. This CDR3 has 14 amino acids. CDR1 and CDR2 from the germline V gene are SGHTA and FQGNSA. The CDR3 sequence: CAGSPGTGSHEQYF. The DNA of the CDR3 is TGTGCCGGCAGCCCGGGGACAGGGAGCCACGAGCAGTACTTC.

Details on this clonotype: A much bigger clone sits one base away, suggesting this may be a read error. CDR3 nucleotides: TGTGCCAGCCGCTTAACCCGGACCGCTTCACCCCTCCACTTT. This sequence encodes CASRLTRTASPLHF. The V and J genes are TRBV7-2 and TRBJ1-6, with D hard to call. The CDR3 is made up of 14 amino acids. Germline-derived CDR1 and CDR2 are SGHTA and FQGNSA.